One T cell receptor beta chain is described in this entry. Its antigen is not yet known. It has no much larger one-base neighbor in the sample; base qualities were not kept. The data originate from a study of Tregs in tolerant kidney transplant recipients (dated 2019 in TCRdb). Some background on the complete study: The transplants used related donors with nonmyeloablative bone marrow transplantation, and mixed chimerism in the human trials was transient. TCRbeta sequencing was used in the study to identify donor-specific regulatory T cells before combined kidney and bone marrow transplantation, and the identified cells were then tracked after transplant. What the work shows at the level of the full study, not this receptor alone: PCR primers changed over time for some patients, so nucleotide-level comparison across those patients' samples was not possible. Biological reproducibility was not directly assessed, although technical replication error appeared to be minimal. Expanding Tregs with activated donor B cells appeared to identify the most biologically relevant and donor-specific TCRbeta repertoire. Because only a small number of patients were included, the study had limitations, and the results will need to be validated in larger populations as well as under other immunosuppression protocols. In tolerant patients, the expansion of donor-specific Tregs was greater than global Treg expansion, suggesting that the expansion was antigen-driven rather than nonspecific.

The time point label for this specimen denotes: blood sample drawn before combined kidney and bone marrow transplant. Unstimulated Tregs (CD4+CD25+CD127-), CD4+ non-Tregs (CD4+CD25-), CD4 and CD8 cells were FACS-sorted from thawed PBMCs. The patients were a handful of recipients of combined kidney and bone marrow transplants from the ITN036ST trial, and samples were available only for these trial subjects. Healthy control blood was processed to PBMCs by Ficoll density gradient and cryopreserved, and patient PBMCs were collected before and after transplant. Deletion took 8 bases off V and 6 bases off J, with a span of 17 bases between the germline ends. In the germline V gene, CDR1 corresponds to SNHLY and CDR2 to FYNNEI. The CDR3 numbers 14 residues from cysteine through phenylalanine. The entry retains the CDR3 DNA only, 42 bases that are in frame from base 1. For TCRbeta CDR3 sequencing, genomic DNA from the sorted cells was extracted using the QIAGEN DNeasy Blood and Tissue Kit. High-throughput TCRbeta CDR3 sequencing, which included PCR amplification with bias correction and internal controls, was done commercially through immunoSEQ. Processing in the source paper ran as follows. Unique productive TCRbeta sequences were defined by CDR3 nucleotide sequence where primers matched, and otherwise by CDR3 amino acid sequence together with Vbeta and Jbeta genes. Sorting error was corrected by removing sequences shared between sorted populations at a frequency ratio of 2:1 or less, and the remaining shared sequences were assigned to the higher population. Sequences were defined as donor-reactive when expanded at least 5-fold in CFSE-low cells versus unstimulated cells and present at a frequency of at least 0.01% in CFSE-low cells. Repertoire divergence was quantified by Jensen-Shannon divergence calculated from the top 100 TCRbeta sequences ranked by frequency. When a sample had multiple sequencing runs, each run was corrected for sorting error separately and the runs were then pooled. As stored in TCRdb, this immuneACCESS dataset retains in-frame rearrangements with V and J assigned. A fraction of the clones does not appear; measured against another copy, unresolved V genes explain less than half of the discrepancy, and the remainder lacks a known reason. The V and J calls and clone size come from that table; D and trimming were worked out from the DNA. In all, the sample holds about 94,000 clones, and 80% to 95% of those were seen once. The ten largest make up approximately 0.5% of the sample.

The sample here was CD4+ T cells from blood, taken before the transplant. The chain employs TRBV2 and TRBJ1-5, with TRBD1 tentatively as D gene (5 bases match). This receptor was taken from a human donor who received a combined kidney and bone marrow transplant. The CDR3 reads as follows: CASLLDQGGQPQHF. In nucleotide form, the sequence is TGTGCCAGCCTGCTCGACCAGGGAGGTCAGCCCCAGCATTTT.